These T cell receptor beta chains were read from a single sample in a study of blood T cells in healthy people across ages. A single record per CDR3 protein comes from TCRdb applying MiXCR to the 5' RACE reads. The table lists some 1.5 million distinct CDR3 sequences, roughly 28% of them singletons. Sample: blood. The origin of the receptors is a young woman in good health. CDR3s include the opening cysteine and the closing phenylalanine or tryptophan. D genes are given only for firm matches. Where a row states a size, it is once, few, many or the class of an expanded clone; other rows omit it.

v_call: TRBV12-3/TRBV12-4
clone_size: NA
d_call: TRBD1
j_call: TRBJ2-2
cdr3_nt: TGTGCCAGCAGATTTTCAGGGGGCACCGGGGAGCTGTTTTTT
cdr3_aa: CASRFSGGTGELFF

v_call: TRBV4-1
clone_size: NA
d_call: NA
j_call: TRBJ1-1
cdr3_nt: TGCGCCAGCAGCCAATCGCAGATGAACACTGAAGCTTTCTTT
cdr3_aa: CASSQSQMNTEAFF

v_call: TRBV7-3
clone_size: many
d_call: NA
j_call: TRBJ2-6
cdr3_nt: TGTGCCAGCAGCTTAACCCCTGGGGCCAACGTCCTGACTTTC
cdr3_aa: CASSLTPGANVLTF

v_call: TRBV7-2
clone_size: many
d_call: NA
j_call: TRBJ2-6
cdr3_nt: TGTGCCAGCAGCTTAGGTGGGGCGGGTGCCTCTGGGGCCAACGTCCTGACTTTC
cdr3_aa: CASSLGGAGASGANVLTF

v_call: TRBV5-6
clone_size: NA
d_call: NA
j_call: TRBJ2-3
cdr3_nt: TGTGCCAGCAGCTTGGGTATGGGCTGGGCAGATACGCAGTATTTT
cdr3_aa: CASSLGMGWADTQYF

v_call: TRBV28
clone_size: few
d_call: NA
j_call: TRBJ2-3
cdr3_nt: TGTGCCACCCATGAACAGGGAGATACGCAGTATTTT
cdr3_aa: CATHEQGDTQYF

v_call: TRBV11-2
clone_size: many
d_call: TRBD1
j_call: TRBJ1-2
cdr3_nt: TGTGCCAGCAGCCCCAAGGCAGGGGGCTATGGCTACACCTTC
cdr3_aa: CASSPKAGGYGYTF

v_call: TRBV7-2
clone_size: NA
d_call: TRBD2
j_call: TRBJ2-1
cdr3_nt: TGTGCCAGCAGCCATCCACCGGGACTATACATGTTCTTC
cdr3_aa: CASSHPPGLYMFF

v_call: TRBV7-6
clone_size: NA
d_call: TRBD2
j_call: TRBJ2-1
cdr3_nt: TGTGCCAGCAGCAAAGCGGGGCAGGGCGATGAGCAGTTCTTC
cdr3_aa: CASSKAGQGDEQFF

v_call: TRBV9
clone_size: once
d_call: NA
j_call: TRBJ1-1
cdr3_nt: TGTGCCAGCAGCGTAGAGGGCACCAACACTGAAGCTTTCTTT
cdr3_aa: CASSVEGTNTEAFF

v_call: TRBV6-1
clone_size: NA
d_call: NA
j_call: TRBJ1-5
cdr3_nt: TGTGCCAGCTCTCTTCGGGAAGGGGCCATTGGACAGCCCCAGCATTTT
cdr3_aa: CASSLREGAIGQPQHF

v_call: TRBV14
clone_size: NA
d_call: NA
j_call: TRBJ1-1
cdr3_nt: TGTGCCAGCAGCCAAGAATTAGGGGGGAACACTGAAGCTTTCTTT
cdr3_aa: CASSQELGGNTEAFF

v_call: TRBV2
clone_size: NA
d_call: NA
j_call: TRBJ1-1
cdr3_nt: TGTGCCAGCAGTGAAGGGACAGCCATGAACACTGAAGCTTTCTTT
cdr3_aa: CASSEGTAMNTEAFF

v_call: TRBV7-9
clone_size: NA
d_call: TRBD1
j_call: TRBJ2-7
cdr3_nt: TGTGCCACCCAGATGGGGACAGGAACTTACGAGCAGTACTTC
cdr3_aa: CATQMGTGTYEQYF

v_call: TRBV7-2
clone_size: many
d_call: TRBD1
j_call: TRBJ2-7
cdr3_nt: TGTGCCAGCAGCCCCGAGCTTGGACAGGGGATCAACGAGCAGTACTTC
cdr3_aa: CASSPELGQGINEQYF

v_call: TRBV24-1
clone_size: NA
d_call: TRBD1
j_call: TRBJ1-2
cdr3_nt: TGTGCCACCAGTGAGGAACCGGGACAGGGGTATGGCTACACCTTC
cdr3_aa: CATSEEPGQGYGYTF

v_call: TRBV7-9
clone_size: NA
d_call: NA
j_call: TRBJ1-1
cdr3_nt: TGTGCCAGCAGCTTAGAGGTAGCGGCTTTCTTT
cdr3_aa: CASSLEVAAFF

v_call: TRBV3-1
clone_size: NA
d_call: TRBD2
j_call: TRBJ2-6
cdr3_nt: TGTGCCAGCAGCCGACAGGACGCCTGGCGGGAGGGCTCTGGGGCCAACGTCCGGACTTTC
cdr3_aa: CASSRQDAWREGSGANVRTF

v_call: TRBV5-5
clone_size: few
d_call: NA
j_call: TRBJ1-6
cdr3_nt: TGTGCCAGCAGCTTGTACCGGGAAGATAATTCACCCCTCCACTTT
cdr3_aa: CASSLYREDNSPLHF

v_call: TRBV20-1
clone_size: few
d_call: NA
j_call: TRBJ2-1
cdr3_nt: TGCAGTGCTAGAGATCCCAGGGAACCCTCTTACAATGAGCAGTTCTTC
cdr3_aa: CSARDPREPSYNEQFF

v_call: TRBV3-1
clone_size: few
d_call: TRBD1
j_call: TRBJ2-1
cdr3_nt: TGTGCCAGCAGCCGAGGACAGGCCTCGGTAAATGAGCAGTTCTTC
cdr3_aa: CASSRGQASVNEQFF

v_call: TRBV7-2
clone_size: NA
d_call: NA
j_call: TRBJ2-5
cdr3_nt: TGTGCCAGCAGCTTAGAGAGGGCGGCACAAGAGACCCAGTACTTC
cdr3_aa: CASSLERAAQETQYF

v_call: TRBV5-1
clone_size: NA
d_call: NA
j_call: TRBJ2-7
cdr3_nt: TGCGCCAGCAGGAAGGGGGGCGACGAGCAGTACTTC
cdr3_aa: CASRKGGDEQYF

v_call: TRBV20-1
clone_size: few
d_call: NA
j_call: TRBJ2-3
cdr3_nt: TGCAGTGCTGGCCAGGGAGATACGCAGTATTTT
cdr3_aa: CSAGQGDTQYF

v_call: TRBV12-5
clone_size: NA
d_call: TRBD1
j_call: TRBJ1-1
cdr3_nt: TGTGCTAGTGGTCCCACGACAGGGGCGACTGAAGCTTTCTTT
cdr3_aa: CASGPTTGATEAFF

v_call: TRBV5-5
clone_size: NA
d_call: NA
j_call: TRBJ2-1
cdr3_nt: TGTGCCAGCAGCCCTTGGAGCAATGAGCAGTTCTTC
cdr3_aa: CASSPWSNEQFF

v_call: TRBV5-1
clone_size: once
d_call: TRBD2
j_call: TRBJ2-3
cdr3_nt: TGCGCCAGCAGTACTAGCGGGGATGGGCTGGGAGATACGCAGTATTTT
cdr3_aa: CASSTSGDGLGDTQYF

v_call: TRBV20-1
clone_size: few
d_call: TRBD2
j_call: TRBJ2-7
cdr3_nt: TGCAGTGCGAGCGGGACTAGCGACGGCGAGCAGTACTTC
cdr3_aa: CSASGTSDGEQYF

v_call: TRBV9
clone_size: NA
d_call: NA
j_call: TRBJ1-5
cdr3_nt: TGTGCCAGCAGCGCAAGAGGATCTCAGCCCCAGCATTTT
cdr3_aa: CASSARGSQPQHF

v_call: TRBV7-8
clone_size: many
d_call: TRBD2
j_call: TRBJ2-1
cdr3_nt: TGTGCCAGCAGCTTAGAGGGGACTAGCGGGAGGCCTGAGCAGTTCTTC
cdr3_aa: CASSLEGTSGRPEQFF

v_call: TRBV5-6
clone_size: NA
d_call: TRBD1
j_call: TRBJ2-7
cdr3_nt: TGTGCCAGCAGCGGCGGGGACAGGGCCCCCTACGAGCAGTACTTC
cdr3_aa: CASSGGDRAPYEQYF

v_call: TRBV29-1
clone_size: NA
d_call: NA
j_call: TRBJ2-2
cdr3_nt: TGCAGCGCCCACGAAATCACCGGGGAGCTGTTTTTT
cdr3_aa: CSAHEITGELFF

v_call: TRBV25-1
clone_size: few
d_call: NA
j_call: TRBJ1-1
cdr3_nt: TGTGCCAGCACCCTGGGGGGGTTGAACACTGAAGCTTTCTTT
cdr3_aa: CASTLGGLNTEAFF

v_call: TRBV5-4
clone_size: NA
d_call: TRBD2
j_call: TRBJ2-5
cdr3_nt: TGTGCCAGCAGCACACTAGCGGGAGGGCCCCAGCGGGCCCAGTACTTC
cdr3_aa: CASSTLAGGPQRAQYF

v_call: TRBV29-1
clone_size: NA
d_call: TRBD1
j_call: TRBJ1-1
cdr3_nt: TGCAGCGTTAGTACCGGGACAGGGGGGATCATCGCTGAAGCTTTCTTT
cdr3_aa: CSVSTGTGGIIAEAFF

v_call: TRBV4-2
clone_size: few
d_call: NA
j_call: TRBJ1-2
cdr3_nt: TGTGCCAGCAGCCAAGTAGGACAGTCCTATGGCTACACCTTC
cdr3_aa: CASSQVGQSYGYTF

v_call: TRBV15
clone_size: NA
d_call: TRBD2
j_call: TRBJ2-1
cdr3_nt: TGTGCCACCAGCAGAGTACCTAGCGGGATAGTATCCAATGAGCAGTTCTTC
cdr3_aa: CATSRVPSGIVSNEQFF

v_call: TRBV20-1
clone_size: NA
d_call: NA
j_call: TRBJ2-5
cdr3_nt: TGCAGTGCTAGAGTAACCAACCAAGAGACCCAGTACTTC
cdr3_aa: CSARVTNQETQYF

v_call: TRBV10-3
clone_size: many
d_call: NA
j_call: TRBJ1-2
cdr3_nt: TGTGCCATCAGTGGATCTGCAGATGGCTACACCTTC
cdr3_aa: CAISGSADGYTF

v_call: TRBV10-3
clone_size: NA
d_call: TRBD2
j_call: TRBJ2-1
cdr3_nt: TGTGCCATCAGTGAGGGGCAGCGGGGGGACAATGAACAGTTCTTC
cdr3_aa: CAISEGQRGDNEQFF

v_call: TRBV12-3/TRBV12-4
clone_size: NA
d_call: NA
j_call: TRBJ1-1
cdr3_nt: TGTGCCAGCAGTTTCCGGGACACGCACACTGAAGCTTTCTTT
cdr3_aa: CASSFRDTHTEAFF

v_call: TRBV29-1
clone_size: NA
d_call: NA
j_call: TRBJ1-1
cdr3_nt: TGCAGCGTTGAAGGCCAGAGAAATATGAACACTGAAGCTTTCTTT
cdr3_aa: CSVEGQRNMNTEAFF

v_call: TRBV11-3
clone_size: few
d_call: NA
j_call: TRBJ1-1
cdr3_nt: TGTGCCAGCAGCTTAGTGTTGGAAGCTTTCTTT
cdr3_aa: CASSLVLEAFF

v_call: TRBV7-2
clone_size: NA
d_call: NA
j_call: TRBJ1-1
cdr3_nt: TGTGCCAGCAGCAGGCGGGGCTTGAACACTGAAGCTTTCTTT
cdr3_aa: CASSRRGLNTEAFF

v_call: TRBV30
clone_size: NA
d_call: TRBD1
j_call: TRBJ2-5
cdr3_nt: TGTGCCTGGAGCCCCGGACAGGGGGCCGAGACCCAGTACTTC
cdr3_aa: CAWSPGQGAETQYF

v_call: TRBV20-1
clone_size: NA
d_call: TRBD1
j_call: TRBJ1-6
cdr3_nt: TGCAGTGCTGGGACAGGGGGTTCCTATAATTCACCCCTCCACTTT
cdr3_aa: CSAGTGGSYNSPLHF